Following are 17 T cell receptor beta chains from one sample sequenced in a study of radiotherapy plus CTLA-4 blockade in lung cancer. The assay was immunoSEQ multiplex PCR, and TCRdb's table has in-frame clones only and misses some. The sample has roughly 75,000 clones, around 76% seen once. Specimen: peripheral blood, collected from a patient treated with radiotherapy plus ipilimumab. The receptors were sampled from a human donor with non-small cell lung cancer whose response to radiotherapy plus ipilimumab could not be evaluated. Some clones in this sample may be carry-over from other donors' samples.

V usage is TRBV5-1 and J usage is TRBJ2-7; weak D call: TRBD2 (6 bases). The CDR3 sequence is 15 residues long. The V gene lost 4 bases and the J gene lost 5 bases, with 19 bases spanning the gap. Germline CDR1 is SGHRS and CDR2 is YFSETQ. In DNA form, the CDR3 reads TGCGCCAGCAGCCCGCCCGGGGGAGGAGGTGACGAGCAGTACTTC. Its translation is CASSPPGGGGDEQYF.

The CDR3 is CASSADRGGTGELFF. The CDR3 DNA reads TGTGCCAGCAGTGCGGACAGGGGGGGCACCGGGGAGCTGTTTTTT. The chain has TRBV2 and TRBJ2-2; 10 bases agree with TRBD1. This CDR3 contains 15 residues. Germline V gene sequence: CDR1 SNHLY, CDR2 FYNNEI. J gave up 4 bases and V 4 bases, and 3 bases lay outside the gene matches.

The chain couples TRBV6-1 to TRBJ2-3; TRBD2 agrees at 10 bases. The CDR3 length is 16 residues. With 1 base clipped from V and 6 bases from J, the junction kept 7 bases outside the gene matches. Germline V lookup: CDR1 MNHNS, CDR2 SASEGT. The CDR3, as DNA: TGTGCCAGCAGTGAAGGGGTAGCGGGGGGCCAGGATACGCAGTATTTT. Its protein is CASSEGVAGGQDTQYF.

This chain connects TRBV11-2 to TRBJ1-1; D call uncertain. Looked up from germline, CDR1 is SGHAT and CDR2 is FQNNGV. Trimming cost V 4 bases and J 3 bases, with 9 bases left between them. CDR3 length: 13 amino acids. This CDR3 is CASSSPGDTEAFF. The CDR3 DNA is TGTGCCAGCAGCTCACCCGGGGACACTGAAGCTTTCTTT.

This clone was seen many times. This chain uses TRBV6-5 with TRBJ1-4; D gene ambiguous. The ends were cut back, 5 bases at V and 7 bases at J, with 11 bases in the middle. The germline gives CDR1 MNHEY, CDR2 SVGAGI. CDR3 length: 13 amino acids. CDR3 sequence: CASSPMAVEKLFF. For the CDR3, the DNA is TGTGCCAGCAGTCCGATGGCCGTTGAAAAACTGTTTTTT.

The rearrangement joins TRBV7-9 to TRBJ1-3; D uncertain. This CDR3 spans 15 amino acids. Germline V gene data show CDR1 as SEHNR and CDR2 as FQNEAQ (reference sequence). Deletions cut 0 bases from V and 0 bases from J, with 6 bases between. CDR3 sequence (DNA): TGTGCCAGCAGCTTAGCTTCAGTCTCTGGAAACACCATATATTTT. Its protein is CASSLASVSGNTIYF.

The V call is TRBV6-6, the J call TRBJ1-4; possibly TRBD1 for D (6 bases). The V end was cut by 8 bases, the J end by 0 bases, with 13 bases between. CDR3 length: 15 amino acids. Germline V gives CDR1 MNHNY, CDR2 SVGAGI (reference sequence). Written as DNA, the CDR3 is TGTGCCAGCGGTGGGACAAAATCAACTAATGAAAAACTGTTTTTT. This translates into CASGGTKSTNEKLFF.

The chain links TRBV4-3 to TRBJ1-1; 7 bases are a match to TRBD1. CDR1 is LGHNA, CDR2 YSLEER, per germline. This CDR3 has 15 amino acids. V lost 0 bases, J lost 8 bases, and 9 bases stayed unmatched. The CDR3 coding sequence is TGCGCCAGCAGCCAAGAAAGAAACAGGGGAAAGGAAGCTTTCTTT. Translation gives CASSQERNRGKEAFF.

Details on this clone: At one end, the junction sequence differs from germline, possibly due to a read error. The CDR3 DNA is TGTGCTAGCAGCTTGGGACACCAATCCTACGAGCAGTACTTC. It specifies CASSLGHQSYEQYF. The V gene is TRBV7-7, the J gene TRBJ2-7; tentative D call: TRBD1 (6 bases). The CDR3 covers 14 residues. Per germline, CDR1 SSHAT and CDR2 FNYEAQ (reference sequence).

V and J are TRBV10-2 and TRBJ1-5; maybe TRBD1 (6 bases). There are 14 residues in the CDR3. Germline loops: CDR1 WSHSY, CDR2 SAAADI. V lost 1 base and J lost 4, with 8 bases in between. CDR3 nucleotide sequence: TGCGCCAGCAGTGAGTGGCAGGGGAATCAGCCCCAGCATTTT. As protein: CASSEWQGNQPQHF.

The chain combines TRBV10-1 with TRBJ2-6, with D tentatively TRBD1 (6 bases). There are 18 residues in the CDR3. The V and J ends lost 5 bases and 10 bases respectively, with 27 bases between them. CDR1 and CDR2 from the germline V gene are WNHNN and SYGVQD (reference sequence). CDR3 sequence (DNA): TGCGCCAGCAGTCTGATCGGACAGCAGGCTTCAAAGAGTAACGTCCTGACTTTC. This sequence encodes CASSLIGQQASKSNVLTF.

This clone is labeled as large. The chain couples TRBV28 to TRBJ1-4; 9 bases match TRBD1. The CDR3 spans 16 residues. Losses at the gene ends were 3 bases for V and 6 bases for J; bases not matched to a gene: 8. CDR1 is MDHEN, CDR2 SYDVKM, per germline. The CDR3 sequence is CASSFLDRGRDEKLFF. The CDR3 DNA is TGTGCCAGCAGTTTCCTGGACAGGGGCCGAGATGAAAAACTGTTTTTT.

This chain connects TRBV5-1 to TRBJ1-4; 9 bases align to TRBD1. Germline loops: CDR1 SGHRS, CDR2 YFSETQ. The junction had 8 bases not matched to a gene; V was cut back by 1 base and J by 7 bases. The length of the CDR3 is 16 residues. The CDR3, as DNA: TGCGCCAGCAGCTTGAAATTGACAGGGGGACGTGAAAAACTGTTTTTT. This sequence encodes CASSLKLTGGREKLFF.

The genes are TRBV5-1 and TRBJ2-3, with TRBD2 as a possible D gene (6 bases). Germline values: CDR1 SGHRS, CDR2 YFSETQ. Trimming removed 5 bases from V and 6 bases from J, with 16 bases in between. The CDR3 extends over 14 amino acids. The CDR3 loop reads CASRYASGGDTQYF. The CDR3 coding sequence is TGCGCCAGCAGATACGCCAGTGGGGGGGATACGCAGTATTTT.

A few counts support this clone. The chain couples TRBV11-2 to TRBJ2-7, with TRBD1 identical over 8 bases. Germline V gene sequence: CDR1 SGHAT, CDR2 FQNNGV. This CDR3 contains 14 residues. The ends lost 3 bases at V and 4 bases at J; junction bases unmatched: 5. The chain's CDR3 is CASSFRTGLYEQYF. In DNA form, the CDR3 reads TGTGCCAGCAGCTTTCGGACAGGGTTGTACGAGCAGTACTTC.

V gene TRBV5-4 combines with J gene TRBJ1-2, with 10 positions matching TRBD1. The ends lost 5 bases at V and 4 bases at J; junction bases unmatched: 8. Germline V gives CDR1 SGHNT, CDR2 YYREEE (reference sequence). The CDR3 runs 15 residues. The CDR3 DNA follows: TGTGCCAGCAGGATGGGGGACAGGGGCAGCTATGGCTACACCTTC. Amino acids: CASRMGDRGSYGYTF.

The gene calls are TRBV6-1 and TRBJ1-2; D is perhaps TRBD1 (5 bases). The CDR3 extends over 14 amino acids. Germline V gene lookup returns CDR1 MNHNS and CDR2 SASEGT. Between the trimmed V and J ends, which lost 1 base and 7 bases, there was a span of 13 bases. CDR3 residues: CASSEGQGRPGYTF. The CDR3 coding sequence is TGTGCCAGCAGTGAAGGGCAGGGTCGCCCTGGCTACACCTTC.